A few counts support the clone carrying this TCR beta chain. This sample is drawn from a study of OX40 agonist ivuxolimab in advanced cancers. Some clones are missing from TCRdb's copy, which holds only in-frame ones; the method was immunoSEQ multiplex PCR. Of approximately 72,000 clones listed, about 91% are singletons. V was clipped by 5 bases and J by 0 bases; unmatched bases: 8. Germline CDR1 and CDR2: SGHRS and YFSETQ. The CDR3 sequence is 15 residues long. The sequence was obtained from an adult with an advanced solid tumor such as melanoma, head and neck, liver or kidney cancer. The chain combines TRBV5-1 with TRBJ2-7; 7 bases line up with TRBD2. The sample in question was CD4+ or CD8+ T cells sorted from blood, obtained in a trial of the OX40 agonist ivuxolimab. The CDR3 DNA follows: TGCGCCAGCAGTTCGCGGGCGGGAGACTCCTACGAGCAGTACTTC. Protein sequence: CASSSRAGDSYEQYF.